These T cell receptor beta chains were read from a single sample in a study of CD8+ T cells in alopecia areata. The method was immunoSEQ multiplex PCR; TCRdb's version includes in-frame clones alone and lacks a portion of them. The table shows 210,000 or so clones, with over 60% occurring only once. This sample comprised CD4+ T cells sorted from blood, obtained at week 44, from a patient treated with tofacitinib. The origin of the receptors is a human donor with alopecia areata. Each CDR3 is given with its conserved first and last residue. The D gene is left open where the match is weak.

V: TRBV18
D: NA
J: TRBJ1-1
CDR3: CASSPPNLNTEAFF
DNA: TGTGCCAGCTCACCGCCTAATTTGAACACTGAAGCTTTCTTT

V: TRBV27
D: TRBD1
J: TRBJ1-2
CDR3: CASSSLGTGQNYGYTF
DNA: TGTGCCAGCAGCTCATTAGGGACAGGCCAAAACTATGGCTACACCTTC

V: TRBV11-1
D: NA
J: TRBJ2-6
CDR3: CASSARRRSSGANVLTF
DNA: TGTGCCAGCAGCGCCCGAAGGAGGAGCTCTGGGGCCAACGTCCTGACTTTC

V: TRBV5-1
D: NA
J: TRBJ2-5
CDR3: CASSSGWEETQYF
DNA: TGCGCCAGCAGCTCGGGCTGGGAAGAGACCCAGTACTTC

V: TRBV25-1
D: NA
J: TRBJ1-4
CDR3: CASSESTVLREKLFF
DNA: NA

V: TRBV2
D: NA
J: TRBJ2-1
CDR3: CASSVTLHEQFF
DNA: TGTGCCAGCAGTGTGACGCTACATGAGCAGTTCTTC

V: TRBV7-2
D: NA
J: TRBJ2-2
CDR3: CASSFGGWAAGELFF
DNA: TGTGCCAGCAGCTTCGGGGGCTGGGCGGCCGGGGAGCTGTTTTTT

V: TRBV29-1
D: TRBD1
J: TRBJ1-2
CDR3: CSASGTANYGYTF
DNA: TGCAGCGCCAGTGGGACAGCCAACTATGGCTACACCTTC

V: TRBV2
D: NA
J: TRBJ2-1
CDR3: CASSSAVEQFF
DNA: TGTGCCAGCAGTTCGGCGGTAGAGCAGTTCTTC

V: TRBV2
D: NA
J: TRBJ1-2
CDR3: CASSLSAGGGYTF
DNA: TGTGCCAGCAGCTTATCAGCCGGGGGTGGCTACACCTTC